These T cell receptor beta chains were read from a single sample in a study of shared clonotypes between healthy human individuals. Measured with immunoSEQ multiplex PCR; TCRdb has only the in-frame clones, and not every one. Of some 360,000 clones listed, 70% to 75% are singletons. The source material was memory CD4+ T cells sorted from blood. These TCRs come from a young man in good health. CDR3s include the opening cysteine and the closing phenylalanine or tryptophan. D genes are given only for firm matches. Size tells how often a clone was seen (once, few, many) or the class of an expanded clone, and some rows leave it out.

DNA: TGTGCCAGCAGCGCGTTCGCGGGGAACTACAATGAGCAGTTCTTC
CDR3: CASSAFAGNYNEQFF
V: TRBV7-2
length: 15
D: NA
J: TRBJ2-1
size: NA

DNA: TGTGCCAGCAGCCTAGCGGGAGTACAAGAGACCCAGTACTTC
CDR3: CASSLAGVQETQYF
V: TRBV2
length: 14
D: TRBD2
J: TRBJ2-5
size: NA

DNA: TGTGCCAGCAGCCCCAGTTGGGTGCAAGAGACCCAGTACTTC
CDR3: CASSPSWVQETQYF
V: TRBV28
length: 14
D: NA
J: TRBJ2-5
size: many

DNA: TGTGCCAGTGGATACGAGCAGTACTTC
CDR3: CASGYEQYF
V: TRBV2
length: 9
D: NA
J: TRBJ2-7
size: NA

DNA: TGTGCCAGCAGGCAGAGTCCGGAGGGCTACACCTTC
CDR3: CASRQSPEGYTF
V: TRBV7-9
length: 12
D: NA
J: TRBJ1-2
size: NA

DNA: TGTGCCAGCAGTGCTAGGGCGGCCGGGGAGCTGTTTTTT
CDR3: CASSARAAGELFF
V: TRBV9
length: 13
D: NA
J: TRBJ2-2
size: many

DNA: TGCGCCAGCAGTGAGAGGGTCTTAACTACTTACGAGCAGTACTTC
CDR3: CASSERVLTTYEQYF
V: TRBV10-2
length: 15
D: NA
J: TRBJ2-7
size: NA

DNA: TGTGCCAGCTCACCCTCCGGACAGGACGGCACTGAAGCTTTCTTT
CDR3: CASSPSGQDGTEAFF
V: TRBV18
length: 15
D: TRBD1
J: TRBJ1-1
size: NA

DNA: TGCAGCGTTGAATCTGGGACGCAGAACACTGAAGCTTTCTTT
CDR3: CSVESGTQNTEAFF
V: TRBV29-1
length: 14
D: NA
J: TRBJ1-1
size: NA

DNA: TGTGCCTGGAGAATACAGGGGTCACTGGGGGAGCAGTACTTC
CDR3: CAWRIQGSLGEQYF
V: TRBV30
length: 14
D: TRBD1
J: TRBJ2-7
size: NA

DNA: TGTGCCAGCAGTTTACGTCAGGGTAGCAATCAGCCCCAGCATTTT
CDR3: CASSLRQGSNQPQHF
V: TRBV27
length: 15
D: NA
J: TRBJ1-5
size: few

DNA: TGTGCCAGCAGCTTGGTGGGTTACGAGCAGTACTTC
CDR3: CASSLVGYEQYF
V: TRBV5-6
length: 12
D: NA
J: TRBJ2-7
size: NA

DNA: TGCGCCAGCAGCTTGGAGGGGTCCTACGAGCAGTACTTC
CDR3: CASSLEGSYEQYF
V: TRBV5-1
length: 13
D: NA
J: TRBJ2-7
size: many

DNA: TGTGCCAGTGGGACTAGCCCGGGACCCAATGAGCAGTTCTTC
CDR3: CASGTSPGPNEQFF
V: TRBV9
length: 14
D: TRBD2
J: TRBJ2-1
size: few

DNA: TGTGCCAGCAGCCAAGACGGACAGACGTATGGCGGCTACACCTTC
CDR3: CASSQDGQTYGGYTF
V: TRBV9
length: 15
D: NA
J: TRBJ1-2
size: few

DNA: TGTGCCAGCTCACTGAGGATACCTGGGACTAGCGGGGGATCAATCTACAATGAGCAGTTCTTC
CDR3: CASSLRIPGTSGGSIYNEQFF
V: TRBV18
length: 21
D: TRBD2
J: TRBJ2-1
size: few

DNA: TGCAGCGTTACCGGGACAGATTCAAGCTCCTACGAGCAGTACTTC
CDR3: CSVTGTDSSSYEQYF
V: TRBV29-1
length: 15
D: TRBD1
J: TRBJ2-7
size: NA

DNA: TGTGCCAGCAGCTACTCGACCAACTATGGCTACACCTTC
CDR3: CASSYSTNYGYTF
V: TRBV6-5
length: 13
D: NA
J: TRBJ1-2
size: NA

DNA: TGTGCCAGCAGCACGACGACGGTGATTAGCAATCAGCCCCAGCATTTT
CDR3: CASSTTTVISNQPQHF
V: TRBV11-2
length: 16
D: NA
J: TRBJ1-5
size: NA

DNA: TGTGCCAGCAGCGTAAAAGTATCCCATGAGCAGTTCTTC
CDR3: CASSVKVSHEQFF
V: TRBV9
length: 13
D: NA
J: TRBJ2-1
size: NA

DNA: TGTGCCAGTAGTATTTACGGACAGGGGAGTAGCGAGCAGTACTTC
CDR3: CASSIYGQGSSEQYF
V: TRBV19
length: 15
D: TRBD1
J: TRBJ2-7
size: NA

DNA: TGTGCCTGGAATAATCATGGGGGGGCAATGGGTGAAGCTTTCTTT
CDR3: CAWNNHGGAMGEAFF
V: TRBV30
length: 15
D: NA
J: TRBJ1-1
size: NA

DNA: TGTGCCAGCAGTAAGACCGCGGAATCTTCCTATGGCTACACCTTC
CDR3: CASSKTAESSYGYTF
V: TRBV2
length: 15
D: NA
J: TRBJ1-2
size: few

DNA: TGCAGCGTGACGACTAGTGACGAGCAGTACTTC
CDR3: CSVTTSDEQYF
V: TRBV29-1
length: 11
D: NA
J: TRBJ2-7
size: once

DNA: TGCAGCGTCGCCACCTGGGGGGAGCAGTACTTC
CDR3: CSVATWGEQYF
V: TRBV29-1
length: 11
D: NA
J: TRBJ2-7
size: NA

DNA: TGTGCCAGCAGCTTGGTCCCAGGGGCCAAGGCCGGGGAGCTGTTTTTT
CDR3: CASSLVPGAKAGELFF
V: TRBV5-5
length: 16
D: NA
J: TRBJ2-2
size: NA

DNA: TGTGCCAGCAGCGGCGGATATAGCAATCAGCCCCAGCATTTT
CDR3: CASSGGYSNQPQHF
V: TRBV9
length: 14
D: NA
J: TRBJ1-5
size: NA

DNA: TGTGCCAGCAGTTCCGGACTAGCGGGAGTCTATGAGCAGTTCTTC
CDR3: CASSSGLAGVYEQFF
V: TRBV11-2
length: 15
D: TRBD2
J: TRBJ2-1
size: NA